This T cell receptor (beta chain) is drawn from a study of Ad26.COV2.S vaccination and SARS-CoV-2 variants. Regarding treatment: roughly 18 received Ad26.COV2.S at low or high dose, single or two shots; 5 received placebo; per-sample allocation not given. Sampling took place 63 days after the first vaccine or placebo injection. Per germline, CDR1 MNHEY and CDR2 SVGAGI. V dropped 0 bases and J dropped 0 bases, with 8 bases sitting between them. CDR3 length equals 15 residues. Generated by immunoSEQ multiplex PCR, the TCRdb table keeps only in-frame clones and is missing some. This sample has fewer than 400,000 clones, with 85% found just once.

The TCR comes from a person between 18 and 59 years old who received the Ad26.COV2.S COVID-19 vaccine or a placebo. Source: peripheral blood, taken in a trial of Ad26.COV2.S vaccine versus placebo. The chain recombines TRBV6-5 with TRBJ1-1; no definite D call. CDR3 nucleotide sequence: TGTGCCAGCAGTTACTCGGGGAATATGAACACTGAAGCTTTCTTT. As protein: CASSYSGNMNTEAFF.